The clone carrying this T cell receptor (beta chain) has a handful of counts. Tumor or blood genomic DNA was sequenced, with inputs of roughly 600 ng to 6,004 ng. The CDR3 extends over 16 amino acids. Trimming cost V 0 bases and J 0 bases, with 9 bases left between them. CDR1 KGHSH and CDR2 LQKENI come from the germline V gene. This sample was taken from a study of T cells in tumors after PD-1 blockade. Study background: No patient had prior checkpoint blockade, systemic immunosuppression, or radiotherapy within 4 weeks. Blood samples averaged around 110,000 templates (range about 23,000-260,000) and fewer than 45,000 unique clonotypes. Either cemiplimab 350 mg every 2 weeks or pembrolizumab 200 mg every 3 weeks was given.

Method: immunoSEQ multiplex PCR; TCRdb's copy keeps in-frame clones and lacks some. The sample yields approximately 60,000 clones, over 65% seen once. The chain is built from TRBV18 and TRBJ1-3; D is uncertain. The sample in question was PBMCs, obtained after anti-PD-1 treatment. The receptor comes from a human donor with basal cell carcinoma. The CDR3 region is CASSPPNKISGNTIYF. Written as DNA, the CDR3 is TGTGCCAGCTCACCACCTAACAAGATCTCTGGAAACACCATATATTTT.